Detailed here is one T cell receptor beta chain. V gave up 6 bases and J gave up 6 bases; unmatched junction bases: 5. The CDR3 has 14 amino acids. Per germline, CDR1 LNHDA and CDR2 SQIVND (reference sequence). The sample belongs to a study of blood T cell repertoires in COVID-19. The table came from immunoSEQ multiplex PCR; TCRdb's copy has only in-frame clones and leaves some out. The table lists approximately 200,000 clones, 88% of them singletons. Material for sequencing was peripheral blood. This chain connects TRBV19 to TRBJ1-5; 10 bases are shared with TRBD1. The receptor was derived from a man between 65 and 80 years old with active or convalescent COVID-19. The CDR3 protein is CASRGQGFGQPQHF. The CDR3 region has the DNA TGTGCCAGTAGGGGACAGGGGTTCGGTCAGCCCCAGCATTTT.